Below are 5 T cell receptor beta chains sequenced from a single sample in a study of blood T cells in healthy people across ages. A second PCR of 7 to 11 cycles used a sample-barcoded 5' primer and a J-beta primer mix. TCRdb re-called the 5' RACE reads with MiXCR, one entry per CDR3 protein. The table has roughly 930,000 distinct CDR3 sequences, roughly 50% seen once. The sample comprised blood. These receptors were taken from a man in his thirties or forties in good health.

V and J are TRBV5-6 and TRBJ1-6; no definite D call. Trimming stripped 0 bases from V and 7 bases from J, with 8 bases between. The germline V gene encodes CDR1 SGHDT and CDR2 YYEEEE. The CDR3 spans 14 residues. The CDR3 coding sequence is TGTGCCAGCAGCTTGGGCGACCAGAATTCACCCCTCCACTTT. It encodes CASSLGDQNSPLHF.

This clonotype has only a few counts. The chain joins TRBV5-1 to TRBJ2-7, with TRBD1 matching over 7 bases. The V gene end was trimmed by 0 bases and the J gene end by 7 bases; junction bases not matched to a gene: 10. This CDR3 region has 15 residues. Per the germline V gene, CDR1 is SGHRS and CDR2 is YFSETQ. The CDR3: CASSLGQGLLGEQYF. CDR3 nucleotide sequence: TGCGCCAGCAGCTTGGGACAGGGCCTTTTGGGGGAGCAGTACTTC.

The sample holds a few counts of this clonotype. J is TRBJ1-2 and V is TRBV12-3 or TRBV12-4; no firm D call. The CDR3 is 13 amino acids. V lost 1 base, J lost 8 bases, and 11 bases lay in between. The CDR3 here is CASSLVEGIGYTF. CDR3 nucleotides: TGTGCCAGCAGTTTAGTCGAAGGGATCGGCTACACCTTC.

This clonotype turned up a few times. One end of the junction is discordant with germline, which a read error may explain. The genes are TRBV12-3 or TRBV12-4 and TRBJ2-4; D is possibly TRBD1 or TRBD2 (5 bases each). The J call could be wrong; TRBJ2-7 is a better fit for the DNA end. This CDR3 has 14 residues. DNA of the CDR3: TGTGCCAGCAGTCTCACCGGGACCTCCCACGAGCAGTACTTC. As protein: CASSLTGTSHEQYF.

This clonotype appeared a few times. V usage is TRBV6-6 and J usage is TRBJ2-7; no definite D call. The CDR3 sequence is 15 residues long. Germline V gives CDR1 MNHNY, CDR2 SVGAGI (reference sequence). V was clipped by 8 bases and J by 2 bases, with 19 bases between them. The CDR3: CASFERARSTYEQYF. The CDR3 DNA follows: TGTGCCAGCTTCGAAAGGGCGCGCTCAACCTACGAGCAGTACTTC.